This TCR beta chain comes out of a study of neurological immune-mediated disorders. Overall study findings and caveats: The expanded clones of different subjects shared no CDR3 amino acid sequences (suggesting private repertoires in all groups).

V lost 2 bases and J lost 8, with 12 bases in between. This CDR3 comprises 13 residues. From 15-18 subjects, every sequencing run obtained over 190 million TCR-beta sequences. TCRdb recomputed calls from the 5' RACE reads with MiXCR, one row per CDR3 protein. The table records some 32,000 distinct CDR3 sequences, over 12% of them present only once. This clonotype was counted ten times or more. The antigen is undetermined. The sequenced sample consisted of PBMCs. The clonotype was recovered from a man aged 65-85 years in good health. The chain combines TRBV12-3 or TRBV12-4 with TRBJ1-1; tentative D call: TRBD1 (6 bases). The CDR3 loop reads CASSLKTGPEAFF. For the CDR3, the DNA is TGTGCCAGCAGTTTAAAGACAGGACCCGAAGCTTTCTTT.